A single sample is the source of the 27 T cell receptor beta chains below, sequenced in a study of blood T cell repertoires in COVID-19. Profiling relied on immunoSEQ multiplex PCR, and the TCRdb table lists in-frame clones only, not all of them. The repertoire consists of around 68,000 clones, with under 95% occurring once and the leading ten covering roughly 2.7%. The specimen sequenced was peripheral blood. These TCRs come from a man aged 70-80 years with active COVID-19.

In DNA form, the CDR3 reads TGTGCCAGCAGTTACTCGAAACCGAGCTCGGGAGCTTTCTTT. This translates into CASSYSKPSSGAFF. The chain recombines TRBV6-6 with TRBJ1-1, with unresolved D. Germline values: CDR1 MNHNY, CDR2 SVGAGI (reference sequence). V lost 0 bases, J lost 10 bases, and 15 bases lay in between. The length of the CDR3 is 14 residues.

This rearrangement joins TRBV6-5 to TRBJ1-5, with D perhaps matching TRBD1 (5 bases). CDR1 and CDR2 from the germline V gene are MNHEY and SVGAGI. The CDR3 runs to 13 residues. Trimming took 7 bases from V and 1 from J, leaving 8 bases between them. The CDR3: CASTGGSNQPQHF. In nucleotides, the CDR3 is TGTGCCAGCACGGGGGGAAGCAATCAGCCCCAGCATTTT.

The chain recombines TRBV9 with TRBJ2-2; D perhaps matches TRBD2 (5 bases). The CDR3 sequence is 15 residues long. Germline CDR1 is SGDLS and CDR2 is YYNGEE. V dropped 1 base and J dropped 5 bases, with 12 bases sitting between them. CDR3 amino acids: CASSVSQSGTGELFF. The CDR3 DNA is TGTGCCAGCAGCGTATCTCAGTCGGGGACCGGGGAGCTGTTTTTT.

The rearrangement uses TRBV10-2 and TRBJ2-5, with unresolved D. Trimming cost V 6 bases and J 5 bases, with 7 bases left between them. Germline CDR1 and CDR2: WSHSY and SAAADI. The CDR3 runs to 11 residues. The CDR3 nucleotides read TGCGCCAGCAGGGTTCAGGAGACCCAGTACTTC. Amino acids: CASRVQETQYF.

The rearrangement uses TRBV5-1 and TRBJ2-7; D perhaps matches TRBD1 (6 bases). This CDR3 is 13 amino acids long. V was shortened by 1 base and J by 2 bases, with 7 bases between the two germline ends. CDR1 and CDR2 from the germline V gene are SGHRS and YFSETQ. For the CDR3, the DNA is TGCGCCAGCAGCTTGCGGACAGCCTACGAGCAGTACTTC. This codes for CASSLRTAYEQYF. The variable domain in full, completed from reference TRBV5-1 and TRBJ2-7, reads KAGVTQTPRYLIKTRGQQVTLSCSPISGHRSVSWYQQTPGQGLQFLFEYFSETQRNKGNFPGRFSGRQFSNSRSEMNVSTLELGDSALYLCASSLRTAYEQYFGPGTRLTVT.

The chain uses TRBV29-1 and TRBJ2-1, with 7 bases identical to TRBD2. The J segment lost 4 bases and the V segment lost 2 bases, leaving 8 bases of the junction unmatched. CDR3 length equals 15 residues. CDR1 is SQVTM, CDR2 ANQGSEA, per germline. CDR3: CSVEPLAALYNEQFF. In DNA, the CDR3 is TGCAGCGTTGAACCCCTAGCGGCTTTATACAATGAGCAGTTCTTC.

V and J are TRBV19 and TRBJ2-3, with no clear D. The V end lost 8 bases, the J end lost 2 bases, and 14 bases lay between the germline ends. Per the germline V gene, CDR1 is LNHDA and CDR2 is SQIVND (reference sequence). The CDR3 totals 14 residues. The chain's CDR3 is CASGSQITTDTQYF. The CDR3 bases are TGTGCCAGTGGCTCTCAGATAACCACAGATACGCAGTATTTT.

V gene TRBV23-1 combines with J gene TRBJ2-7; 7 nucleotides agree with TRBD1. TRBV23-1 is classed as an ORF, of uncertain function. CDR3 length: 16 amino acids. V was clipped by 6 bases and J by 0 bases; unmatched bases: 11. The CDR3 loop is CASRGSGQSYSYEQYF. CDR3 in DNA: TGCGCCAGCAGAGGATCGGGACAGTCCTACTCCTACGAGCAGTACTTC.

The V and J genes are TRBV5-1 and TRBJ2-5; possible D gene TRBD1, 6 bases. Per germline, CDR1 SGHRS and CDR2 YFSETQ. The CDR3 sequence is 15 residues long. V lost 4 bases, J lost 6 bases, and 19 bases lay in between. CDR3 bases: TGCGCCAGCAGCCTAAGGACAGATCAACTACAGACCCAGTACTTC. Its translation is CASSLRTDQLQTQYF.

This clone was recorded once. The rearrangement uses TRBV24-1 and TRBJ2-3; TRBD1 aligns across 7 bases. The CDR3 is made up of 14 amino acids. Losses at the gene ends were 5 bases for V and 0 bases for J; bases not matched to a gene: 1. Looked up from germline, CDR1 is KGHDR and CDR2 is SFDVKD. CDR3 protein: CATSGDSSTDTQYF. The CDR3 nucleotides read TGTGCCACCAGTGGGGACAGCAGCACAGATACGCAGTATTTT.

This clone appeared a single time. One end of the junction fails to match germline, which may point to a read error. The V gene is TRBV5-6, the J gene TRBJ1-2; D is ambiguous. Germline loops: CDR1 SGHDT, CDR2 YYEEEE. The CDR3 spans 12 residues. CDR3 sequence: CASSLTNYGHTF. In nucleotides, the CDR3 is TGTGCCAGCAGCTTGACTAACTATGGCCACACCTTC.

This clone is a singleton in its sample. The CDR3 DNA reads as TGTGCTAGTGCCACGACAGGGGGCAATTCACCCCTCCACTTT. This sequence encodes CASATTGGNSPLHF. This sequence joins TRBV12-5 and TRBJ1-6; 10 nucleotides match TRBD1. This CDR3 region has 14 residues. Germline V lookup: CDR1 LGHNT, CDR2 FRNRAP. The ends lost 7 bases at V and 7 bases at J; junction bases unmatched: 4.

This chain joins TRBV6-6 and TRBJ2-5; 12 positions match TRBD2. The trim removed 7 bases at V and 5 bases at J, leaving 5 bases unmatched. This CDR3 comprises 14 residues. CDR1 MNHNY and CDR2 SVGAGI come from the germline V gene (reference sequence). CDR3 region: CASTPLAGGETQYF. The CDR3 DNA reads as TGTGCCAGCACCCCGCTAGCGGGGGGGGAGACCCAGTACTTC.

This rearrangement joins TRBV10-3 to TRBJ2-5; 9 positions match TRBD1. V was pared by 5 bases and J by 5 bases, with 9 bases of the junction left unmatched. The germline gives CDR1 ENHRY, CDR2 SYGVKD. CDR3 length: 15 residues. The CDR3 reads CAISNGQGLEETQYF. CDR3 sequence (DNA): TGTGCCATCAGTAATGGACAGGGGTTGGAGGAGACCCAGTACTTC.

The J gene is TRBJ2-5, the V gene TRBV11-1; D unresolved. In germline, CDR1 is SGHAT, CDR2 FQDESV (reference sequence). This CDR3 region has 15 residues. With 4 bases removed from V and 1 base from J, the gap between germline ends came to 13 bases. The CDR3 reads CASSSDQASQETQYF. Written as DNA, the CDR3 is TGTGCCAGCAGCTCCGATCAGGCCAGCCAAGAGACCCAGTACTTC.

This chain connects TRBV4-1 to TRBJ1-5, with 8 bases lining up with TRBD1. The CDR3 runs 15 residues. Germline-derived CDR1 and CDR2 are MGHRA and YSYEKL. V shed 3 bases and J 4 bases; nucleotides not matched to a gene: 5. The CDR3, as DNA: TGCGCCAGCAGCCACACGGACAGGGTAAATCAGCCCCAGCATTTT. Amino acid sequence: CASSHTDRVNQPQHF.

This chain uses TRBV10-3 with TRBJ2-5, with 7 bases identical to TRBD1. This CDR3 is built from 15 residues. Germline lookup yields CDR1 ENHRY and CDR2 SYGVKD. V dropped 5 bases and J dropped 5; count of bases not matched to a gene: 11. CDR3 loop: CAISPGQRLEETQYF. CDR3 bases: TGTGCCATCAGTCCGGGACAGCGCCTCGAGGAGACCCAGTACTTC.

This rearrangement joins TRBV18 to TRBJ2-3; TRBD2 matches at 14 bases. The CDR3 has 16 residues. The germline gives CDR1 KGHSH, CDR2 LQKENI. V was clipped by 3 bases and J by 4 bases; unmatched bases: 3. CDR3 sequence: CASSPTSGGASDTQYF. The CDR3, as DNA: TGTGCCAGCTCACCGACTAGCGGGGGGGCATCAGATACGCAGTATTTT. The full variable domain, completed using reference TRBV18 and TRBJ2-3, is NAGVMQNPRHLVRRRGQEARLRCSPMKGHSHVYWYRQLPEEGLKFMVYLQKENIIDESGMPKERFSAEFPKEGPSILRIQQVVRGDSAAYFCASSPTSGGASDTQYFGPGTRLTVL.

This chain connects TRBV7-8 to TRBJ2-2, with TRBD2 identical over 8 bases. From germline, CDR1 is SGHVS and CDR2 FQNEAQ. This CDR3 spans 15 amino acids. V dropped 5 bases and J dropped 4; count of bases not matched to a gene: 6. CDR3 protein: CASSPRGGPTGELFF. For the CDR3, the DNA is TGTGCCAGCAGCCCCCGGGGGGGGCCCACCGGGGAGCTGTTTTTT.

V gene TRBV7-3 combines with J gene TRBJ2-3, with a possible D match to TRBD1 (5 bases). The CDR3 contains 15 residues. The V gene lost 5 bases and the J gene lost 1 base, with 13 bases spanning the gap. Per germline, CDR1 SGHTA and CDR2 FQGTGA. CDR3 loop: CASSIGAQGTDTQYF. The DNA for the CDR3 is TGTGCCAGCAGCATAGGGGCCCAGGGCACAGATACGCAGTATTTT.

The chain recombines TRBV5-6 with TRBJ1-2; the match to TRBD1 covers 9 bases. This CDR3 contains 16 residues. CDR1 is SGHDT and CDR2 is YYEEEE in the germline V gene. J was trimmed by 4 bases and V by 4 bases; bases with no gene match: 11. The CDR3 protein is CASSLLDRGGGYGYTF. DNA for the CDR3: TGTGCCAGCAGCCTTCTGGACAGGGGAGGAGGCTATGGCTACACCTTC.

The sample holds one count of this clone. V and J are TRBV6-5 and TRBJ1-1; D not resolved. Trimming removed 0 bases from V and 7 bases from J, with 12 bases in between. This CDR3 is built from 14 residues. Germline CDR1 MNHEY, CDR2 SVGAGI. The CDR3 here is CASSYSRGGSEAFF. The CDR3 bases are TGTGCCAGCAGTTACTCTCGGGGAGGGAGTGAAGCTTTCTTT.

CDR3 bases: TGCGCCAGCAGCACAGGACAGCCCCATGAAAAACTGTTTTTT. Protein product: CASSTGQPHEKLFF. This chain joins TRBV5-1 and TRBJ1-4; TRBD1 is a possible D gene (6 bases). This CDR3 has 14 amino acids. V shed 4 bases and J shed 6 bases, with 13 bases lying between them. Germline-derived CDR1 and CDR2 are SGHRS and YFSETQ.

In its sample, this clone was seen once. The chain recombines TRBV12-3 or TRBV12-4 with TRBJ2-7; 8 nucleotides line up with TRBD1. The CDR3 runs 13 residues. The trim removed 3 bases at V and 5 bases at J, leaving 3 bases unmatched. The CDR3: CASSLSRGHEQYF. The CDR3 DNA sequence: TGTGCCAGCAGTTTGTCCAGGGGGCACGAGCAGTACTTC.

The rearrangement links TRBV6-1 to TRBJ1-2, with TRBD1 matching 7 bases. The CDR3 contains 16 residues. J was trimmed by 2 bases and V by 1 base; bases with no gene match: 7. Per the germline V gene, CDR1 is MNHNS and CDR2 is SASEGT. The CDR3 region has the DNA TGTGCCAGCAGTGAAGGACAGGGCGCAATAAACTATGGCTACACCTTC. Residues: CASSEGQGAINYGYTF.

The chain recombines TRBV6-2 or TRBV6-3 with TRBJ1-1; D might be TRBD1 (5 bases). This CDR3 is 14 amino acids long. CDR1 is MNHEY and CDR2 is SVGEGT in the germline V gene. Trimming stripped 2 bases from V and 1 base from J, with 8 bases between. CDR3 sequence reads: CASSYVGPNTEAFF. CDR3 sequence (DNA): TGTGCCAGCAGTTACGTGGGGCCGAACACTGAAGCTTTCTTT.

V and J are TRBV24-1 and TRBJ2-1; 8 bases are shared with TRBD2. Germline lookup yields CDR1 KGHDR and CDR2 SFDVKD. The junction had 13 bases not matched to a gene; V was cut back by 4 bases and J by 0 bases. CDR3 length: 19 residues. CDR3 amino acids: CATSDLVGSGGLSYNEQFF. CDR3 DNA: TGTGCCACCAGTGACCTCGTTGGCAGCGGGGGACTCTCCTACAATGAGCAGTTCTTC.